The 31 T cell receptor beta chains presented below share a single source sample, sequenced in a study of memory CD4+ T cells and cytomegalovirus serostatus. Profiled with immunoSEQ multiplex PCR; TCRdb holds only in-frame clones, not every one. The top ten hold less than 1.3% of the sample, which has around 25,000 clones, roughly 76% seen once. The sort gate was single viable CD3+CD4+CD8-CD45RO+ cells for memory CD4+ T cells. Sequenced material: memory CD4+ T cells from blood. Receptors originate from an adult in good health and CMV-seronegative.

CDR3 nucleotide sequence: TGTGCCAGCCAATCGGTAGCGGGACCTTTCTACGAGCAGTACTTC. Amino acids: CASQSVAGPFYEQYF. This chain uses TRBV19 with TRBJ2-7; 8 nucleotides match TRBD2. The V gene end was trimmed by 9 bases and the J gene end by 3 bases; junction bases not matched to a gene: 13. Germline CDR1 reads LNHDA; CDR2 reads SQIVND (reference sequence). The length of the CDR3 is 15 residues.

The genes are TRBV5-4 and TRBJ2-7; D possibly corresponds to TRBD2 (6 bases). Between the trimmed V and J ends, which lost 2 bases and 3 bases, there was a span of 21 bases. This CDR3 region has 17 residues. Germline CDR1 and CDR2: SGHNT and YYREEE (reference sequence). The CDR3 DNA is TGTGCCAGCAGCTTAGGGCAGGGAGTGACTAGTCGCTACGAGCAGTACTTC. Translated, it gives CASSLGQGVTSRYEQYF.

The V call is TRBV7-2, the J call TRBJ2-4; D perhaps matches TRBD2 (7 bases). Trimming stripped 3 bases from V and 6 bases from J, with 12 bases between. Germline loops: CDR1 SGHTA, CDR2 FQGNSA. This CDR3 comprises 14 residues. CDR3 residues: CASSFQGGGNIQYF. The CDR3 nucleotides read TGTGCCAGCAGCTTCCAGGGAGGGGGAAACATTCAGTACTTC. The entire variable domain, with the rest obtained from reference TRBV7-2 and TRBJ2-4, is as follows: GAGVSQSPSNKVTEKGKDVELRCDPISGHTALYWYRQSLGQGLEFLIYFQGNSAPDKSGLPSDRFSAERTGGSVSTLTIQRTQQEDSAVYLCASSFQGGGNIQYFGAGTRLSVL.

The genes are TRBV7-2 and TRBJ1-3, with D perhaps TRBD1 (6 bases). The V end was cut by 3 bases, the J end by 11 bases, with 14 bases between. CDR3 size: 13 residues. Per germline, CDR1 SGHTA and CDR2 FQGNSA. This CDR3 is CASSLDRAGAIYF. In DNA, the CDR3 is TGTGCCAGCAGCTTGGACCGGGCAGGGGCCATATATTTT.

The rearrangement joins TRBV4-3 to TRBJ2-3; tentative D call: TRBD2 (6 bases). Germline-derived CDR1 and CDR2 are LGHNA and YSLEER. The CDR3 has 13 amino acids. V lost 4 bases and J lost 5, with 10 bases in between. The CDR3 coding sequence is TGCGCCAGCAGCCGGGCCGGGGGAGATACGCAGTATTTT. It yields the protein CASSRAGGDTQYF.

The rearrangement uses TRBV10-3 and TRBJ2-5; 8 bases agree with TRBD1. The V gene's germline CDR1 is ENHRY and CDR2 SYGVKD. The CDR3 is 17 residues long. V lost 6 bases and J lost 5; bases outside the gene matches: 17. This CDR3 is CAIRPNPGQASGETQYF. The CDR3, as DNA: TGTGCCATCAGACCAAACCCGGGACAGGCGTCCGGGGAGACCCAGTACTTC.

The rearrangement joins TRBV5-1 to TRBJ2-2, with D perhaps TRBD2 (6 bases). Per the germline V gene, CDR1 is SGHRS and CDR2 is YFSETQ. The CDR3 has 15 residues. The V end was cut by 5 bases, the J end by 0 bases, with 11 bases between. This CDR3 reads CASSFLATNTGELFF. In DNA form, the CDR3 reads TGCGCCAGCAGTTTTCTAGCGACGAACACCGGGGAGCTGTTTTTT.

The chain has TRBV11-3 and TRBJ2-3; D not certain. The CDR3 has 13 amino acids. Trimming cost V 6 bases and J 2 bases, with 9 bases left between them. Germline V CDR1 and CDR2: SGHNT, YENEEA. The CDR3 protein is CASSVSLTDTQYF. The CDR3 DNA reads TGTGCCAGCAGTGTATCCCTCACAGATACGCAGTATTTT.

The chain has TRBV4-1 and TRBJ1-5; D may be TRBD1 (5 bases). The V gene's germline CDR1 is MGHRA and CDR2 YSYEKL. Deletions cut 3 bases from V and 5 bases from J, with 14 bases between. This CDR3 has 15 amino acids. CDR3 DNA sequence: TGCGCCAGCAGCCAGGGTAGGGGCCTCCATCAGCCCCAGCATTTT. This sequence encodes CASSQGRGLHQPQHF.

The CDR3 loop is CASSLVQGLGQPQHF. The DNA for the CDR3 is TGTGCCAGCAGCTTAGTCCAGGGGTTAGGTCAGCCCCAGCATTTT. The V and J genes are TRBV11-2 and TRBJ1-5; perhaps TRBD1 as D (6 bases). CDR1 and CDR2 from the germline V gene are SGHAT and FQNNGV. The length of the CDR3 is 15 residues. Trimming pared 1 base from V and 6 bases from J, leaving 13 bases between.

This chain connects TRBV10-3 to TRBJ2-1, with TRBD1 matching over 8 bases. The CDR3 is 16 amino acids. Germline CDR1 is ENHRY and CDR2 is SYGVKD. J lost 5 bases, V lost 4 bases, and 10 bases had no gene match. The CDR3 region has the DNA TGTGCCATCAGTGTAACGGACAGGGTGATTAACAATGAGCAGTTCTTC. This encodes CAISVTDRVINNEQFF.

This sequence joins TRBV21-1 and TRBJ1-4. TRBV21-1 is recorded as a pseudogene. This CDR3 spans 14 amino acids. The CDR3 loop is CASSNGGRWEKLFF. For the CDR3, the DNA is TGTGCCAGCAGCAACGGGGGGCGATGGGAAAAACTGTTTTTT.

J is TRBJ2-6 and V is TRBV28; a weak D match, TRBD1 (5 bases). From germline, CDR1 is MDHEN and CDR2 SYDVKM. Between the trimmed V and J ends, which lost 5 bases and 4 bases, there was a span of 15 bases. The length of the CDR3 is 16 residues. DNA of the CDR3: TGTGCCAGCAGTGTATCGTCAGGGTGGGGGGCCAACGTCCTGACTTTC. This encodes CASSVSSGWGANVLTF.

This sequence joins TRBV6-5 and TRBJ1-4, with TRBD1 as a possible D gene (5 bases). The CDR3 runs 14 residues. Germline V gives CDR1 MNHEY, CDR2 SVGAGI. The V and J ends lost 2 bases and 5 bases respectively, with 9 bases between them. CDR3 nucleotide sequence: TGTGCCAGCAGTTACCCACAGGAAAATGAAAAACTGTTTTTT. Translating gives CASSYPQENEKLFF.

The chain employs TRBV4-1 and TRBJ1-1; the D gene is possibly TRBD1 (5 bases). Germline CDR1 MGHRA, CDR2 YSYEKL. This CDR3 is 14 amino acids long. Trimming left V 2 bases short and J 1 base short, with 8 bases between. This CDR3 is CASSQLTENTEAFF. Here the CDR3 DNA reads TGCGCCAGCAGCCAACTGACAGAGAACACTGAAGCTTTCTTT.

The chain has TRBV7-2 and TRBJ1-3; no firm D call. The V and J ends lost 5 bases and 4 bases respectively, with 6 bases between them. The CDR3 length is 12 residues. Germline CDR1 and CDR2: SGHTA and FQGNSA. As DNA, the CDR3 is TGTGCCAGCAGCCCTCAGGGAAACACCATATATTTT. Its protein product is CASSPQGNTIYF.

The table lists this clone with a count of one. CDR3 loop: CASSSSQAPGANEKLFF. The CDR3 DNA follows: TGCGCCAGCAGCAGTTCACAGGCTCCGGGGGCTAATGAAAAACTGTTTTTT. The chain joins TRBV5-1 to TRBJ1-4, with TRBD1 as a possible D gene (5 bases). This CDR3 is built from 17 residues. Germline values: CDR1 SGHRS, CDR2 YFSETQ. Trimming left V 4 bases short and J 3 bases short, with 19 bases between.

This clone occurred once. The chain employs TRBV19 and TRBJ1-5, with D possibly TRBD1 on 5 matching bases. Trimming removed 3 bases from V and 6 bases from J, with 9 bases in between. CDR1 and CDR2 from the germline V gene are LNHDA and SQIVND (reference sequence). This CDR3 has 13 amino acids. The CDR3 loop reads CASSIGALQPQHF. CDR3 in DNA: TGTGCCAGTAGTATTGGGGCTCTTCAGCCCCAGCATTTT.

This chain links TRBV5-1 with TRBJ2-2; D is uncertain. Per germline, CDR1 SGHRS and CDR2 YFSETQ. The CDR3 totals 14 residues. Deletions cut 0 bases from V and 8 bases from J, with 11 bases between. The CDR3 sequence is CASSLVGWSGELFF. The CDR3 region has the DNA TGCGCCAGCAGCTTGGTCGGGTGGAGTGGGGAGCTGTTTTTT.

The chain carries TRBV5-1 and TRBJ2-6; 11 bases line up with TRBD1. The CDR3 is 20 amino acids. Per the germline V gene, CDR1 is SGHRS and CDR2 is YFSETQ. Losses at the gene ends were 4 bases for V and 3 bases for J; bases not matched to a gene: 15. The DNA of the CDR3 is TGCGCCAGCAGCACTTGGACAGGGGGCGCCTCCAAAGGTGGGGCCAACGTCCTGACTTTC. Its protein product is CASSTWTGGASKGGANVLTF.

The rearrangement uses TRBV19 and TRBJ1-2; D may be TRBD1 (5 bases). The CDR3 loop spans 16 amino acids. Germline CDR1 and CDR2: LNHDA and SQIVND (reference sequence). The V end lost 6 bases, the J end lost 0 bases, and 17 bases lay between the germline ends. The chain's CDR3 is CASRTSDGGANYGYTF. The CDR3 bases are TGTGCCAGTAGAACCTCGGACGGGGGGGCTAACTATGGCTACACCTTC.

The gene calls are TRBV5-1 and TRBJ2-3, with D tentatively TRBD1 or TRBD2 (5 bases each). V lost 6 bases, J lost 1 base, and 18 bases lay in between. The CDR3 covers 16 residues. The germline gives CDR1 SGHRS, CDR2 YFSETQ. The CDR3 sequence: CASKTGAGHGTDTQYF. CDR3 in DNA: TGCGCCAGCAAAACCGGGGCAGGCCATGGCACAGATACGCAGTATTTT.

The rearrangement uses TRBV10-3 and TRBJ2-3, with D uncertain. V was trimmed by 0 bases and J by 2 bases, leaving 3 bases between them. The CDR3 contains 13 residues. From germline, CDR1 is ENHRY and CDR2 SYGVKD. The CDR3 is CAISESPTDTQYF. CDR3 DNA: TGTGCCATCAGTGAGTCTCCCACAGATACGCAGTATTTT.

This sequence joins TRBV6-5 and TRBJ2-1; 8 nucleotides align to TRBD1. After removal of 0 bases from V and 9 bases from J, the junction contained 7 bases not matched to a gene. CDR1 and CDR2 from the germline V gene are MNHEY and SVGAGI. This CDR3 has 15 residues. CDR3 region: CASSYSKAGGFEQFF. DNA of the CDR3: TGTGCCAGCAGTTACTCTAAGGCAGGGGGCTTTGAGCAGTTCTTC.

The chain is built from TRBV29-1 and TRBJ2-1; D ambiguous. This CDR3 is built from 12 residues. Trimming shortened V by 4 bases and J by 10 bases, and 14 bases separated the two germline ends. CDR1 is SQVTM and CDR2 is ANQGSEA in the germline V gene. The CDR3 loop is CSVGEWGQEQFF. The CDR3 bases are TGCAGCGTTGGTGAATGGGGTCAAGAGCAGTTCTTC.

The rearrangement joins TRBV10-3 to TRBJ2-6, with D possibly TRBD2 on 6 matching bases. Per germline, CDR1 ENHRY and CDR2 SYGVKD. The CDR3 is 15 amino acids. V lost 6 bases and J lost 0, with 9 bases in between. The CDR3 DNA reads TGTGCCATCAGGGAGGGAGGCTCTGGGGCCAACGTCCTGACTTTC. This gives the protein CAIREGGSGANVLTF.

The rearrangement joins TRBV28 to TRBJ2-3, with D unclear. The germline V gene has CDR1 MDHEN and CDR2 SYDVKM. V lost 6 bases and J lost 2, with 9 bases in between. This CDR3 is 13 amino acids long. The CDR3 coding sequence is TGTGCCAGCAGGAACCGAAACACAGATACGCAGTATTTT. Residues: CASRNRNTDTQYF.

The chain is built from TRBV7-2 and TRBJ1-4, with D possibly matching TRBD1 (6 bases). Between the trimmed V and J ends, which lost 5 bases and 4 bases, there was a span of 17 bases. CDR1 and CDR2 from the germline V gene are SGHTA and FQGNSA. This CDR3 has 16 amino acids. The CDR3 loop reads CASSRVPGVLNEKLFF. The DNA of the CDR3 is TGTGCCAGCAGCCGAGTTCCAGGGGTTCTTAATGAAAAACTGTTTTTT.

The CDR3: CASSGETGRNTIYF. In DNA, the CDR3 is TGTGCCAGCAGCGGGGAGACAGGGAGAAACACCATATATTTT. The rearrangement links TRBV9 to TRBJ1-3; the match to TRBD1 covers 7 bases. The CDR3 loop spans 14 amino acids. V trimming: 3 bases; J trimming: 5 bases; junction bases outside the gene matches: 5. Germline-derived CDR1 and CDR2 are SGDLS and YYNGEE.

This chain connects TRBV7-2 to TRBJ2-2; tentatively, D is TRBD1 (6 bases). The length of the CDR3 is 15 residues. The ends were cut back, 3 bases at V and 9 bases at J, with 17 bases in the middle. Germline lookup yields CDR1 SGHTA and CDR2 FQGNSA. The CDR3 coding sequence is TGTGCCAGCAGCTTGGACAGCCCTCTGTCCCGGGAGCTGTTTTTT. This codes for CASSLDSPLSRELFF.

The CDR3 DNA is TGCGCCAGCAGCGGAGGGACAGGCTCCTACGAGCAGTACTTC. It is translated as CASSGGTGSYEQYF. This chain links TRBV5-1 with TRBJ2-7, with TRBD1 identical over 8 bases. Trimming took 4 bases from V and 0 from J; bases not matched to a gene: 3. The CDR3 runs 14 residues. Germline assignment: CDR1 SGHRS and CDR2 YFSETQ.